The 7 T cell receptor beta chains listed next were all sequenced from one sample in a study of shared T cell receptors in the human thymus. Here immunoSEQ multiplex PCR was the method, and the copy in TCRdb shows in-frame clones only, minus some. The data show about 660,000 clones, roughly 90% seen once. These records were also assigned to another study, of human thymus T cells.

Input material: thymocytes. The receptors originated from a boy under two years old with a congenital heart defect.

The chain joins TRBV5-1 to TRBJ2-1; possibly TRBD2 for D (5 bases). CDR3 size: 16 residues. Germline CDR1 is SGHRS and CDR2 is YFSETQ. V dropped 0 bases and J dropped 7 bases, with 17 bases sitting between them. The CDR3 DNA sequence: TGCGCCAGCAGCTTGGTAGGGAGCCGCGACCAAAATGAGCAGTTCTTC. As protein: CASSLVGSRDQNEQFF.

The V call is TRBV11-2, the J call TRBJ1-1; D remains ambiguous. Looked up from germline, CDR1 is SGHAT and CDR2 is FQNNGV. The CDR3 runs to 14 residues. The V end lost 5 bases, the J end lost 11 bases, and 21 bases lay between the germline ends. The CDR3 nucleotides are TGTGCCAGCAGCCTGGAGGCAGGACCCCTCGACGCTTTCTTT. It specifies CASSLEAGPLDAFF.

The rearrangement links TRBV5-1 to TRBJ2-7; 8 bases are a match to TRBD1. Looked up from germline, CDR1 is SGHRS and CDR2 is YFSETQ. The CDR3 has 15 amino acids. Unmatched junction bases numbered 13, after V lost 4 bases and J lost 7 bases. The CDR3 DNA follows: TGCGCCAGCAGCCCCACAGGGGGTCCCCTGCGGGAGCAGTACTTC. Protein: CASSPTGGPLREQYF.

The rearrangement uses TRBV14 and TRBJ1-1; D is uncertain. Trimming removed 0 bases at V and 7 bases at J, with 15 bases between. CDR1 and CDR2 (germline): SGHDN, FVKESK. CDR3 length: 15 residues. The CDR3 DNA is TGTGCCAGCAGCCAAGATATTTCGGGGAAGGGTGAAGCTTTCTTT. It yields the protein CASSQDISGKGEAFF.

The chain has TRBV28 and TRBJ2-1; 8 bases line up with TRBD1. CDR1 is MDHEN and CDR2 is SYDVKM in the germline V gene. The CDR3 is 14 residues long. Unmatched junction bases numbered 8, after V lost 6 bases and J lost 7 bases. The CDR3 region is CASSHRGSGNEQFF. CDR3 DNA: TGTGCCAGCAGCCACAGGGGGAGCGGGAATGAGCAGTTCTTC.

The chain recombines TRBV27 with TRBJ1-2, with D possibly matching TRBD1 (6 bases). From germline, CDR1 is MNHEY and CDR2 SMNVEV (reference sequence). V was cut by 9 bases and J by 2 bases, with 22 bases left in between. The CDR3 covers 16 residues. For the CDR3, the DNA is TGTGCCAGACAGATCCCCGACAGGCCCTTAAACTATGGCTACACCTTC. It yields the protein CARQIPDRPLNYGYTF.

V is TRBV19 and J is TRBJ2-5; 13 positions agree with TRBD2. J was trimmed by 1 base and V by 6 bases; bases with no gene match: 8. Germline CDR1 is LNHDA and CDR2 is SQIVND (reference sequence). This CDR3 contains 17 residues. Here the CDR3 DNA reads TGTGCCAGTAGCCCGGAAAGGACTAGCGGGAGCCAAGAGACCCAGTACTTC. Residues: CASSPERTSGSQETQYF.